This TCR beta chain derives from a study of blood T cells in healthy people across ages. A second PCR of roughly 7 to 11 cycles used a sample-barcoded 5' primer and a J-beta primer mix. MiXCR was run by TCRdb on the 5' RACE reads, yielding one entry per CDR3 protein. The table records more than 700,000 distinct CDR3 sequences, about 47% of them present only once. The V end was cut by 0 bases, the J end by 8 bases, with 10 bases between. The CDR3 contains 14 residues. The germline CDR1 and CDR2 sequences are LGHNA and YSLEER. This TCR was sampled from a man of 80 years or more in good health. The chain joins TRBV4-3 to TRBJ1-4; D possibly corresponds to TRBD1 (5 bases). Material for sequencing was blood. The DNA for the CDR3 is TGCGCCAGCAGCCAAGATAAGGGGCGGGAAAAACTGTTTTTT. This sequence encodes CASSQDKGREKLFF.